This TCR beta chain emerged from a study of blood T cell repertoires in COVID-19. At the level of the study: Collection of acute and convalescent COVID-19 samples took place in the United States, Italy and Spain.

In the original workflow: Reference gene primer amplification in the assay estimated nucleated cell counts. Data came from immunoSEQ multiplex PCR; TCRdb stores just in-frame clones and leaves some out. Clone size and V and J calls were adopted from that table, with D and trimming inferred from the DNA. The profile covers over 150,000 clones, with about 87% appearing a single time and 0.85% to 0.95% taken by the ten largest. Sequencing used peripheral blood. The receptor's source is a woman aged 18-29 years who had recovered from COVID-19.

For the CDR3, the DNA is TGTGCCAGCAGCCAAGTACTAGCGGTTAGCACAGATACGCAGTATTTT. Translated, it gives CASSQVLAVSTDTQYF. The chain couples TRBV14 to TRBJ2-3, with 8 bases fitting TRBD2. The germline V gene has CDR1 SGHDN and CDR2 FVKESK. The CDR3 covers 16 residues. V dropped 1 base and J dropped 0; count of bases not matched to a gene: 3.